This TCR beta chain was captured in a study of OX40 agonist ivuxolimab in advanced cancers. Study context: The eligibility criteria allowed prior anti-PD-1, anti-PD-L1 or anti-CTLA-4 therapy, and around 38% had some. Whole-study results and caveats: Which antigen the expanded peripheral T cells recognized is unknown.

Samples were taken at baseline and on day 1 of cycles 4 and 7. TCRdb keeps only in-frame clones here, not all; method: immunoSEQ multiplex PCR. The sample has about 28,000 clones, about 77% seen once; the top ten hold roughly 10%. A remark on this clone: Its matching antigen is unknown.

The clonotype originates from an adult with an advanced solid tumor such as melanoma, head and neck, liver or kidney cancer. The sequencing here drew on CD4+ or CD8+ T cells sorted from blood, taken in a trial of the OX40 agonist ivuxolimab.

As DNA, the CDR3 is TGTGCCAGCAGCCAGCTCGAGGCACCGGGGGCCGGGGAGCTGTTTTTT. This encodes CASSQLEAPGAGELFF. V is TRBV7-8 and J is TRBJ2-2; TRBD2 might be the D (6 bases). The CDR3 sequence is 16 residues long. V was cut by 5 bases and J by 6 bases, with 19 bases left in between. CDR1 is SGHVS and CDR2 is FQNEAQ in the germline V gene.